The 14 T cell receptor beta chains below were found in one sample sequenced in a study of regulatory T cells in long-lasting Graves disease. TCR beta libraries were built with iRepertoire HTBI primers and Arm-PCR of CDR3 regions. TCRdb reprocessed the multiplex PCR reads via MiXCR and lists one record per CDR3 protein. The sample holds roughly 320,000 distinct CDR3 sequences, over 15% seen once. As for time point: newly diagnosed GD, antithyroid drugs for less than 3 months. After RNA was extracted from PBMCs, the TCR library was made from it. These data also formed part of another study, on T cells in Graves' hyperthyroidism and ophthalmopathy.

The material sequenced was peripheral blood mononuclear cells (PBMCs), taken at new diagnosis, from a patient treated with antithyroid drugs. The receptors stem from a man aged 40-49 years with Graves disease.

This clonotype was found many times. The V gene is TRBV12-3 or TRBV12-4, the J gene TRBJ2-3; unclear D gene. The CDR3 is 13 residues long. V was shortened by 3 bases and J by 0 bases, with 4 bases between the two germline ends. CDR3 in amino acids: CASSFYSTDTQYF. The CDR3 DNA sequence: TGTGCCAGCAGTTTTTACAGCACAGATACGCAGTATTTT.

The table lists this clonotype with many counts. The rearrangement uses TRBV5-1 and TRBJ2-3; 11 positions match TRBD2. Per the germline V gene, CDR1 is SGHRS and CDR2 is YFSETQ. The CDR3 has 17 amino acids. The J segment lost 2 bases and the V segment lost 5 bases, leaving 10 bases of the junction unmatched. This CDR3 reads CASRSSGGNEPTDTQYF. As DNA, the CDR3 is TGCGCCAGCAGGTCTAGCGGGGGGAACGAACCCACAGATACGCAGTATTTT.

About this clonotype itself: This could be a read error, since a much larger clone is one nucleotide away. The chain recombines TRBV9 with TRBJ2-7; the match to TRBD1 covers 7 bases. Germline assignment: CDR1 SGDLS and CDR2 YYNGEE. The CDR3 spans 16 residues. V lost 3 bases, J lost 7 bases, and 16 bases stayed unmatched. CDR3 sequence: CASSGKQGLPYNEQYF. The CDR3 DNA sequence: TGTGCCAGCAGCGGTAAACAGGGGCTTCCCTACAATGAGCAGTACTTC.

The V call is TRBV5-1, the J call TRBJ2-7; 13 bases agree with TRBD2. The CDR3 covers 17 residues. The V segment lost 2 bases and the J segment 4 bases; nucleotides outside the gene matches: 9. Per the germline V gene, CDR1 is SGHRS and CDR2 is YFSETQ. CDR3 in DNA: TGCGCCAGCAGCTTATCCACGGGACTAGCGGGGATGTACGAGCAGTACTTC. Protein product: CASSLSTGLAGMYEQYF.

This clonotype has at least ten counts. The CDR3 is CASRRNRGAYYEQYF. For the CDR3, the DNA is TGTGCCAGCAGGAGAAACCGGGGGGCATACTACGAGCAGTACTTC. This chain uses TRBV27 with TRBJ2-7, with D tentatively TRBD2 (7 bases). Germline V gives CDR1 MNHEY, CDR2 SMNVEV (reference sequence). The CDR3 is 15 amino acids. V dropped 6 bases and J dropped 3 bases, with 18 bases sitting between them.

V gene TRBV20-1 combines with J gene TRBJ2-7; weak D call: TRBD2 (6 bases). Trimming took off 0 bases at V and 9 bases at J, with 12 bases between the two ends. The length of the CDR3 is 12 residues. Germline V gene lookup returns CDR1 DFQATT and CDR2 SNEGSKA (reference sequence). CDR3 in DNA: TGCAGTGCTAGAGATCGGGGGATTCGGCAGTACTTC. Amino acid sequence: CSARDRGIRQYF.

This clonotype was seen repeatedly, ten times or more. In nucleotides, the CDR3 is TGCGCCAGCAGCTTGGCCGGGGGGGATCTATATGGCTACACCTTC. Translating gives CASSLAGGDLYGYTF. The J gene is TRBJ1-2, the V gene TRBV5-1; weak D call: TRBD1 (5 bases). The germline V gene encodes CDR1 SGHRS and CDR2 YFSETQ. Trimming took off 0 bases at V and 5 bases at J, with 14 bases between the two ends. The CDR3 covers 15 residues.

This clonotype was seen ten or more times. This CDR3 reads CASSQLTGTSSYNEQFF. CDR3 in DNA: TGTGCCAGCAGCCAACTGACAGGGACGAGCTCCTACAATGAGCAGTTCTTC. V is TRBV3-1 and J is TRBJ2-1; 7 bases are shared with TRBD1. The ends lost 2 bases at V and 0 bases at J; junction bases unmatched: 7. Per germline, CDR1 LGHDT and CDR2 YNNKEL (reference sequence). The CDR3 has 17 residues.

This clonotype has only a few counts. V is TRBV5-6 and J is TRBJ2-1; 10 bases align to TRBD2. Trimming at V came to 0 bases and at J to 7 bases, leaving 10 bases not matched to a gene. CDR3 length equals 17 residues. The V gene's germline CDR1 is SGHDT and CDR2 YYEEEE. Written as DNA, the CDR3 is TGTGCCAGCAGCTTGGGGCCTAGCGGGGGCACCGGGAATGAGCAGTTCTTC. This encodes CASSLGPSGGTGNEQFF.

This clonotype has a handful of counts. The chain employs TRBV7-9 and TRBJ2-1; a weak D match, TRBD1 (5 bases). Germline V gene sequence: CDR1 SEHNR, CDR2 FQNEAQ (reference sequence). The CDR3 totals 16 residues. The V gene lost 3 bases and the J gene lost 2 bases, with 14 bases spanning the gap. This CDR3 is CASSFSQGWAYNEQFF. CDR3 coding DNA: TGTGCCAGCAGCTTCTCCCAGGGATGGGCCTACAATGAGCAGTTCTTC. Variable domain in full (rest from reference TRBV7-9 and TRBJ2-1): DTGVSQNPRHKITKRGQNVTFRCDPISEHNRLYWYRQTLGQGPEFLTYFQNEAQLEKSRLLSDRFSAERPKGSFSTLEIQRTEQGDSAMYLCASSFSQGWAYNEQFFGPGTRLTVL.

This clonotype was picked up many times. The chain combines TRBV5-1 with TRBJ1-2, with a weak D call TRBD1 (6 bases). V was cut by 0 bases and J by 2 bases, with 11 bases left in between. Germline V gene sequence: CDR1 SGHRS, CDR2 YFSETQ. The CDR3 consists of 15 residues. The CDR3 loop is CASSLARTDNYGYTF. In DNA, the CDR3 is TGCGCCAGCAGCTTGGCCCGGACAGACAACTATGGCTACACCTTC.

This clonotype showed up many times. This chain uses TRBV30 with TRBJ1-6; D is possibly TRBD1 (6 bases). V lost 1 base and J 4 bases, leaving 11 bases between the germline ends. The CDR3 is made up of 15 amino acids. CDR1 and CDR2 from the germline V gene are GTSNPN and SVGIG (reference sequence). CDR3 nucleotides: TGTGCCTGGAGTGATGGACAGTCGTATAATTCACCCCTCCACTTT. It specifies CAWSDGQSYNSPLHF.

This chain uses TRBV30 with TRBJ1-1, with D maybe TRBD1 (6 bases). The CDR3 is 12 amino acids. Trimming stripped 0 bases from V and 9 bases from J, with 11 bases between. Looked up from germline, CDR1 is GTSNPN and CDR2 is SVGIG (reference sequence). CDR3 loop: CAWSVVGQQAFF. Here the CDR3 DNA reads TGTGCCTGGAGTGTAGTCGGACAGCAAGCTTTCTTT.

Ten or more counts support this clonotype. This sequence joins TRBV30 and TRBJ2-3; 10 nucleotides align to TRBD2. Trimming took 0 bases from V and 4 from J; bases not matched to a gene: 4. The germline V gene has CDR1 GTSNPN and CDR2 SVGIG (reference sequence). The CDR3 spans 15 residues. The CDR3 here is CAWSVLSGGADTQYF. CDR3 nucleotide sequence: TGTGCCTGGAGTGTACTCAGCGGGGGGGCAGATACGCAGTATTTT.